Listed below are T cell receptor beta chains from one sample, sequenced in a study of beta chain features in type 1 diabetes. Repertoires were generated with immunoSEQ multiplex PCR, while TCRdb's copy carries only in-frame clones and drops some. The sample lists hundreds of thousands of clones, around 15% seen once, with about 0.093% in the top ten. Sequencing was done on a sample of naive CD4+ T cells from blood. The receptors here all came from a man younger than 35 in good health. The CDR3 runs from the conserved cysteine through the conserved F or W. D genes are given only for firm matches. Clone sizes are given selectively: once, few, many, or a class where the clone is expanded.

clone_size d_call j_call v_call cdr3_aa cdr3_nt
few TRBD1 TRBJ2-5 TRBV29-1 CSATGAAIQETQYF TGCAGCGCTACAGGGGCCGCGATCCAAGAGACCCAGTACTTC
few . TRBJ2-7 TRBV13 CASSLRGRKAYEQYF TGTGCCAGCAGCCTCAGGGGCCGCAAAGCTTACGAGCAGTACTTC
. . TRBJ2-2 TRBV2 CASSERGNTGELFF TGTGCCAGCAGTGAAAGGGGGAACACCGGGGAGCTGTTTTTT
. . TRBJ2-7 TRBV27 CASSLGGYEQYF TGTGCCAGCAGTTTAGGGGGGTACGAGCAGTACTTC
few TRBD2 TRBJ2-5 TRBV27 CASSLRTSGVQETQYF TGTGCCAGCAGTCTACGGACTAGCGGGGTCCAAGAGACCCAGTACTTC
. . TRBJ2-1 TRBV11-3 CASSLEGEQFF TGTGCCAGCAGCTTAGAAGGTGAGCAGTTCTTC
few . TRBJ2-5 TRBV29-1 CSVLAGETQYF TGCAGCGTTCTAGCCGGGGAGACCCAGTACTTC
few . TRBJ1-1 TRBV2 CASSEDTEAFF TGTGCCAGCAGTGAAGACACTGAAGCTTTCTTT
few . TRBJ1-5 TRBV19 CASAGAGVPQHF TGTGCCAGTGCGGGTGCCGGGGTGCCCCAGCATTTT
. . TRBJ1-1 TRBV7-9 CASSSSGTVNTEAFF TGTGCCAGCAGTTCCTCCGGGACGGTGAACACTGAAGCTTTCTTT
once . TRBJ2-1 TRBV29-1 CSVRGYEQFF TGCAGCGTCCGAGGGTATGAGCAGTTCTTC
few . TRBJ1-2 TRBV9 CASSVDSGSGYTF TGTGCCAGCAGCGTAGATTCGGGCTCTGGCTACACCTTC
few TRBD1 TRBJ1-2 TRBV5-4 CASSPTGLVYGYTF TGTGCCAGCAGCCCGACAGGGCTCGTCTATGGCTACACCTTC
. . TRBJ2-7 TRBV7-9 CASSRGYEQYF TGTGCCAGCAGCCGGGGGTACGAGCAGTACTTC
. TRBD2 TRBJ2-1 TRBV7-2 CASSSLPPSGRVNEQFF TGTGCCAGCAGCTCGCTCCCTCCTAGCGGGAGAGTAAATGAGCAGTTCTTC
once . TRBJ2-5 TRBV7-3 CASSWGVQETQYF TGTGCCAGCAGTTGGGGGGTCCAAGAGACCCAGTACTTC
few . TRBJ2-2 TRBV27 CATAVSLGELFF TGTGCCACAGCAGTCAGTTTGGGGGAGCTGTTTTTT
few TRBD1 TRBJ2-7 TRBV23-1 CASSQPPDRANSYEQYF TGCGCCAGCAGTCAACCGCCGGACAGGGCTAACTCCTACGAGCAGTACTTC
few . TRBJ1-1 TRBV7-9 CASSLGGRGTLNTEAFF TGTGCCAGCAGCTTAGGTGGCAGGGGAACGTTGAACACTGAAGCTTTCTTT
. . TRBJ2-2 TRBV21-1 CASSNMLAAITGELFF TGTGCCAGCAGCAATATGCTAGCGGCAATAACCGGGGAGCTGTTTTTT
. TRBD1 TRBJ1-5 TRBV29-1 CSAAGGLNQPQHF TGCAGCGCCGCAGGGGGCCTTAATCAGCCCCAGCATTTT
few TRBD2 TRBJ2-3 TRBV29-1 CSVTSGGATDTQYF TGCAGCGTGACTAGCGGGGGGGCGACAGATACGCAGTATTTT
. . TRBJ2-1 TRBV6-5 CATRSGTVVYNEQFF TGTGCCACCCGAAGCGGGACAGTAGTCTACAATGAGCAGTTCTTC
few . TRBJ1-1 TRBV7-2 CASSLVGGLNTEAFF TGTGCCAGCAGCTTAGTCGGAGGGCTGAACACTGAAGCTTTCTTT
. . TRBJ2-2 TRBV6-5 CASSYARDTGELFF TGTGCCAGCAGTTACGCCAGGGACACCGGGGAGCTGTTTTTT
few . TRBJ1-6 TRBV28 CASRQDLSYNSPLHF TGTGCCAGCAGGCAGGATTTGTCCTATAATTCACCCCTCCACTTT
. . TRBJ2-7 TRBV27 CASSKTGPSSYEQYF TGTGCCAGCAGTAAAACAGGGCCCTCATCCTACGAGCAGTACTTC
. . TRBJ2-7 TRBV5-1 CASSLEGGTGGGEQYF TGCGCCAGCAGCTTGGAAGGGGGAACGGGAGGCGGCGAGCAGTACTTC
few TRBD1 TRBJ2-1 TRBV5-1 CASSLEQGTGWFF TGCGCCAGCAGCTTGGAACAAGGGACAGGGTGGTTCTTC
. . TRBJ1-2 TRBV5-4 CASSPGNAYGYTF TGTGCCAGCAGCCCTGGTAATGCCTATGGCTACACCTTC
few . TRBJ2-1 TRBV18 CASSPLRQDEQFF TGTGCCAGCTCACCATTACGGCAGGATGAGCAGTTCTTC